This record covers a single T cell receptor beta chain. Measured with immunoSEQ multiplex PCR; TCRdb has only the in-frame clones, and not every one. The table has over 12,000 clones, 80% to 90% seen once; the top ten hold 15% to 20%. The sample originates from a study of T cell changes during pregnancy in multiple sclerosis. The CDR3 consists of 14 residues. Deletions cut 4 bases from V and 6 bases from J, with 16 bases between. Per germline, CDR1 MDHEN and CDR2 SYDVKM. V usage is TRBV28 and J usage is TRBJ2-7, with D perhaps TRBD2 (5 bases). Sequenced material: CD8+ T cells from peripheral blood mononuclear cells, taken in the first trimester of pregnancy. The receptor's source is a female donor with multiple sclerosis, enrolled in a pregnancy study. The CDR3 region is CASSSVRGAGEQYF. For the CDR3, the DNA is TGTGCCAGCAGTTCGGTCCGGGGTGCGGGCGAGCAGTACTTC. Full variable domain (remainder filled in from reference TRBV28 and TRBJ2-7): DVKVTQSSRYLVKRTGEKVFLECVQDMDHENMFWYRQDPGLGLRLIYFSYDVKMKEKGDIPEGYSVSREKKERFSLILESASTNQTSMYLCASSSVRGAGEQYFGPGTRLTVT.